The 23 T cell receptor beta chains listed next were all sequenced from one sample in a study of CD8 T cells in ankylosing spondylitis. One entry per CDR3 protein results from TCRdb running MiXCR on the 5' RACE reads. The top ten hold less than 3% of the sample, which has roughly 230,000 distinct CDR3 sequences, under 12% seen once. The sequenced sample consisted of blood, either unsorted or a sorted T cell fraction (not recorded which). These receptors were collected from a male donor with ankylosing spondylitis or in good health (not recorded which).

In this sample, this clonotype turned up many times. The chain has TRBV7-7 and TRBJ1-1, with TRBD1 identical over 9 bases. The CDR3 length is 13 residues. Trimming removed 4 bases from V and 6 bases from J; junction bases left unmatched: 3. Germline V gene data show CDR1 as SSHAT and CDR2 as FNYEAQ (reference sequence). The CDR3 loop reads CASSSDRGSEAFF. The CDR3 DNA sequence: TGTGCCAGCAGCTCGGACAGGGGCTCTGAAGCTTTCTTT.

This clonotype was seen repeatedly, ten times or more. This chain joins TRBV6-1 and TRBJ2-7; D might be TRBD1 or TRBD2, each matching 5 bases. Trimming shortened V by 6 bases and J by 0 bases, and 15 bases separated the two germline ends. The CDR3 extends over 15 amino acids. The germline CDR1 and CDR2 sequences are MNHNS and SASEGT. The CDR3 nucleotides read TGTGCCAGCAGCCCCCGAGGGGCATTCTCCTACGAGCAGTACTTC. Amino acid sequence: CASSPRGAFSYEQYF.

This clonotype was recorded at least ten times. The gene calls are TRBV5-1 and TRBJ2-1, with 10 bases matching TRBD1. CDR1 and CDR2 (germline): SGHRS, YFSETQ. This CDR3 region has 14 residues. The junction had 8 bases not matched to a gene; V was cut back by 9 bases and J by 5 bases. The CDR3 sequence: CATSAGTGDNEQFF. The CDR3 nucleotides read TGCGCCACCTCAGCCGGGACAGGGGACAATGAGCAGTTCTTC.

The V and J genes are TRBV6-7 and TRBJ2-6; D is possibly TRBD1 (6 bases). TRBV6-7 is assigned to the ORF class and has an uncertain function. V lost 11 bases and J 0 bases, leaving 20 bases between the germline ends. The CDR3 spans 17 residues. The CDR3 is CAQGTGTTLSGANVLTF. CDR3 bases: TGTGCCCAGGGGACGGGCACAACCCTCTCTGGGGCCAACGTCCTGACTTTC.

This clonotype was counted at least ten times. The rearrangement joins TRBV25-1 to TRBJ2-7; TRBD2 is a possible D gene (5 bases). The CDR3 sequence is 11 residues long. V was pared by 4 bases and J by 9 bases, with 10 bases between. In germline, CDR1 is MGHDK, CDR2 SYGVNS. For the CDR3, the DNA is TGTGCCAGCAGTGGGGGAGTGGGGCAGTACTTC. Encoded protein: CASSGGVGQYF.

This clonotype has only one observation. Given a much more abundant clone one base away, this may be a read error. V and J are TRBV12-3 or TRBV12-4 and TRBJ2-5; D is unresolved. The CDR3 is 11 amino acids. The CDR3 nucleotides read TGTGCCAGGAGTTTATCGGGTACCCAGTACTTC. Translation gives CARSLSGTQYF.

There are many counts of this clonotype. The chain joins TRBV27 to TRBJ2-1, with D hard to call. Trimming stripped 6 bases from V and 2 bases from J, with 11 bases between. The CDR3 is 14 amino acids. Germline CDR1 and CDR2: MNHEY and SMNVEV (reference sequence). CDR3 in amino acids: CASSPYAPYNEQFF. CDR3 sequence (DNA): TGTGCCAGCAGCCCGTACGCCCCCTACAATGAGCAGTTCTTC.

This clonotype occurred once. A read error is possible here, since a much larger clone lies one base away. The chain is built from TRBV20-1 and TRBJ2-6, with 8 bases aligning to TRBD2. The CDR3 length is 17 residues. In germline, CDR1 is DFQATT, CDR2 SNEGSKA (reference sequence). CDR3: CSARDMAGGRGANALTF. CDR3 DNA sequence: TGCAGTGCTAGAGATATGGCGGGGGGCCGCGGGGCCAACGCCCTGACTTTC.

This clonotype occurred many times. V gene TRBV12-3 or TRBV12-4 combines with J gene TRBJ1-1; D not certain. V lost 7 bases and J 2 bases, leaving 11 bases between the germline ends. The CDR3 loop spans 13 amino acids. The CDR3 DNA is TGTGCCAGCACTTCCCTGGCTAACACTGAAGCTTTCTTT. Protein product: CASTSLANTEAFF.

This clonotype has at least ten counts. V and J are TRBV3-1 and TRBJ2-5; 10 nucleotides agree with TRBD2. The J segment lost 2 bases and the V segment lost 0 bases, leaving 6 bases of the junction unmatched. Germline V gene sequence: CDR1 LGHDT, CDR2 YNNKEL (reference sequence). The CDR3 is 17 residues long. CDR3 region: CASSQDRLAGDQETQYF. For the CDR3, the DNA is TGTGCCAGCAGCCAAGATCGGCTAGCGGGAGATCAAGAGACCCAGTACTTC.

This clonotype was seen many times. The chain couples TRBV20-1 to TRBJ2-3; 11 bases agree with TRBD2. CDR1 and CDR2 from the germline V gene are DFQATT and SNEGSKA (reference sequence). This CDR3 region has 14 residues. V lost 6 bases to trimming and J lost 2 bases; unmatched junction nucleotides: 4. Written as DNA, the CDR3 is TGCAGTGCCAGACTAGCGGGAAACACAGATACGCAGTATTTT. Its translation: CSARLAGNTDTQYF.

This clonotype was seen repeatedly, ten times or more. The rearrangement links TRBV5-5 to TRBJ2-7, with TRBD2 matching 13 bases. From germline, CDR1 is SGHKS and CDR2 YYEKEE (reference sequence). The CDR3 consists of 14 residues. The CDR3 loop reads CASSFGLAGEVLWV. The CDR3 DNA reads TGTGCCAGCAGCTTCGGACTAGCGGGAGAAGTTTTGTGGGTC.

As for this clonotype: A much larger clone is a single base away; this may be a read error. J is TRBJ2-4 and V is TRBV5-1; 7 bases fit TRBD1. The V and J ends lost 0 bases and 12 bases, in that order; junction bases with no gene match: 6. CDR1 and CDR2 from the germline V gene are SGHRS and YFSETQ. The CDR3 is made up of 13 amino acids. CDR3 bases: TGCGCCAGCAGCTTGGAGAGTCGGGACAGTCAGTACTTC. Its protein product is CASSLESRDSQYF.

Turning to this clonotype: One base away lies a much larger clone, so this may be a sequencing read error. The V call is TRBV30, the J call TRBJ1-5; D is perhaps TRBD1 (6 bases). Germline loops: CDR1 GTSNPN, CDR2 SVGIG (reference sequence). The V end lost 1 base, the J end lost 0 bases, and 10 bases lay between the germline ends. The CDR3 covers 15 residues. The CDR3 DNA is TGTGCCTGGAGTGCAGGGGAATTTAGCAATCAGCCCCAGCATTTT. Its protein is CAWSAGEFSNQPQHF.

This clonotype has more than one count but fewer than ten. The chain is built from TRBV27 and TRBJ1-2; TRBD1 might be the D (6 bases). The CDR3 has 15 amino acids. The germline V gene encodes CDR1 MNHEY and CDR2 SMNVEV (reference sequence). V was clipped by 6 bases and J by 2 bases, with 16 bases between them. Here the CDR3 reads CASSDIQGPNYGYTF. CDR3 nucleotide sequence: TGTGCCAGCAGCGATATTCAGGGGCCCAACTATGGCTACACCTTC.

This clonotype was seen ten or more times. For the CDR3, the DNA is TGTGCCAGCAGTTTTCCCCTCACTAGGTTAAACACCGGGGAGCTGTTTTTT. This sequence encodes CASSFPLTRLNTGELFF. The chain is built from TRBV12-3 or TRBV12-4 and TRBJ2-2; TRBD2 might be the D (5 bases). The CDR3 is 17 amino acids. V was cut by 3 bases and J by 2 bases, with 16 bases left in between.

This clonotype was found many times. The rearrangement links TRBV29-1 to TRBJ1-1; possibly TRBD1 for D (6 bases). V lost 0 bases and J 1 base, leaving 18 bases between the germline ends. CDR3 size: 17 residues. Germline assignment: CDR1 SQVTM and CDR2 ANQGSEA. This CDR3 is CSVEDSSPGTRNTEAFF. The CDR3, as DNA: TGCAGCGTTGAAGATAGTTCCCCTGGGACAAGGAACACTGAAGCTTTCTTT.

This clonotype has more than one count but fewer than ten. The chain carries TRBV2 and TRBJ2-2; D tentatively fits TRBD1 or TRBD2 (5 bases each). Per the germline V gene, CDR1 is SNHLY and CDR2 is FYNNEI. The CDR3 covers 16 residues. V was trimmed by 4 bases and J by 6 bases, leaving 18 bases between them. The CDR3 loop reads CASSVGGTTGPGELFF. For the CDR3, the DNA is TGTGCCAGCAGTGTAGGTGGGACCACCGGGCCCGGGGAGCTGTTTTTT.

V and J are TRBV20-1 and TRBJ1-2; D unclear. The CDR3 contains 12 residues. Germline CDR1 is DFQATT and CDR2 is SNEGSKA (reference sequence). With 6 bases removed from V and 4 bases from J, the gap between germline ends came to 12 bases. In DNA, the CDR3 is TGCAGTGCCACGGTAGAAAGCTATGGCTACACCTTC. Residues: CSATVESYGYTF.

Ten or more counts support this clonotype. V and J are TRBV5-1 and TRBJ1-3; no definite D call. CDR3 length equals 13 residues. V was clipped by 0 bases and J by 11 bases, with 12 bases between them. Germline CDR1 reads SGHRS; CDR2 reads YFSETQ. The DNA for the CDR3 is TGCGCCAGCAGCTTGGGGGGTCGGAACGCCATATATTTT. It codes for CASSLGGRNAIYF. The entire variable domain, with the rest obtained from reference TRBV5-1 and TRBJ1-3, is as follows: KAGVTQTPRYLIKTRGQQVTLSCSPISGHRSVSWYQQTPGQGLQFLFEYFSETQRNKGNFPGRFSGRQFSNSRSEMNVSTLELGDSALYLCASSLGGRNAIYFGEGSWLTVV.

The chain uses TRBV7-2 and TRBJ2-3; D gene uncertain. The V and J ends lost 5 bases and 2 bases respectively, with 20 bases between them. The CDR3 runs 17 residues. CDR1 SGHTA and CDR2 FQGNSA come from the germline V gene. The CDR3 nucleotides read TGTGCCAGCAGCCCCTCCGTGGGTAGCCTTTTCACAGATACGCAGTATTTT. Translated: CASSPSVGSLFTDTQYF. The full variable domain, its missing parts supplied by reference TRBV7-2 and TRBJ2-3, is GAGVSQSPSNKVTEKGKDVELRCDPISGHTALYWYRQSLGQGLEFLIYFQGNSAPDKSGLPSDRFSAERTGGSVSTLTIQRTQQEDSAVYLCASSPSVGSLFTDTQYFGPGTRLTVL.

The genes are TRBV18 and TRBJ2-6; the D is unclear. CDR1 is KGHSH, CDR2 LQKENI, per germline. The CDR3 contains 17 residues. With 5 bases removed from V and 0 bases from J, the gap between germline ends came to 14 bases. CDR3 DNA: TGTGCCAGCTCAAGGAGAGACACTACCTCTGGGGCCAACGTCCTGACTTTC. It is translated as CASSRRDTTSGANVLTF.

This clonotype was detected many times. V usage is TRBV12-3 or TRBV12-4 and J usage is TRBJ2-2; D gene uncertain. Trimming cost V 7 bases and J 3 bases, with 18 bases left between them. There are 16 residues in the CDR3. The DNA for the CDR3 is TGTGCCAGCACCCCCCGTTTGTGGCAGGACACCGGGGAGCTGTTTTTT. It yields the protein CASTPRLWQDTGELFF.